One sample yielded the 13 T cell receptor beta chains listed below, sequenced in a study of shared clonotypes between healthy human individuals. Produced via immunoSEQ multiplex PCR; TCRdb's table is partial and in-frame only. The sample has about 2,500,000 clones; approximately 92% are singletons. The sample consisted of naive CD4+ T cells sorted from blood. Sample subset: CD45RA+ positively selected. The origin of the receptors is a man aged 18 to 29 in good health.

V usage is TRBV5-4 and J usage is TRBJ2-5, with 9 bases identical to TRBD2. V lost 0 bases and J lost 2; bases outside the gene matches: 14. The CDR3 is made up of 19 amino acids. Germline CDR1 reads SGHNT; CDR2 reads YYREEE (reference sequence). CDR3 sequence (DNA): TGTGCCAGCAGCTTGGGAGGGGCCCTAGCGGGGAGCCTACAAGAGACCCAGTACTTC. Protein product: CASSLGGALAGSLQETQYF.

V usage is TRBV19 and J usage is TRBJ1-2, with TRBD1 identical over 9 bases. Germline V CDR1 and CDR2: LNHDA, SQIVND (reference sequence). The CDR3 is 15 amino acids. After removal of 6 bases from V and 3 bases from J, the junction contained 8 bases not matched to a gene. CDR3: CASRDLGQGHYGYTF. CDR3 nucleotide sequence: TGTGCCAGTAGAGATTTGGGACAGGGACACTATGGCTACACCTTC. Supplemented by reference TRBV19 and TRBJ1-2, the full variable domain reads DGGITQSPKYLFRKEGQNVTLSCEQNLNHDAMYWYRQDPGQGLRLIYYSQIVNDFQKGDIAEGYSVSREKKESFPLTVTSAQKNPTAFYLCASRDLGQGHYGYTFGSGTRLTVV.

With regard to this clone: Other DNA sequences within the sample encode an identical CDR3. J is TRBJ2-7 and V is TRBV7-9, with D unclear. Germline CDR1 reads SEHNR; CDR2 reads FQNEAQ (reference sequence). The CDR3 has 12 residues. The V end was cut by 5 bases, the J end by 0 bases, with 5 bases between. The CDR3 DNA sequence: TGTGCCAGCAGCCCTGCCTCCTACGAGCAGTACTTC. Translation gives CASSPASYEQYF.

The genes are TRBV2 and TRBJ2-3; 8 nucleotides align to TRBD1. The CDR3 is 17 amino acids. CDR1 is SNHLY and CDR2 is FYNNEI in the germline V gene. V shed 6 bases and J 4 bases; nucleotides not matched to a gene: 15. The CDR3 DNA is TGTGCCAGCAGCCCCCCCAGGACAGGGTTGTCCGCAGATACGCAGTATTTT. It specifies CASSPPRTGLSADTQYF.

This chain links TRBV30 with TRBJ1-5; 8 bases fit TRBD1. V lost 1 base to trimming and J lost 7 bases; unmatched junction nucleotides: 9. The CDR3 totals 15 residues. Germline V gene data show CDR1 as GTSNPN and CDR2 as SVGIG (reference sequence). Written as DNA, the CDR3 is TGTGCCTGGAGTGACGGACAGGGATATTACCAGCCCCAGCATTTT. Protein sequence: CAWSDGQGYYQPQHF.

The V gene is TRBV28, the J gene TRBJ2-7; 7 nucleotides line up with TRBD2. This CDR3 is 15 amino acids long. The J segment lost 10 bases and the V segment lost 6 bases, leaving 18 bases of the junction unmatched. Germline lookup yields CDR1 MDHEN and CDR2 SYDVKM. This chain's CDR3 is CASSNTRRGVYEQYF. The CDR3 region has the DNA TGTGCCAGCAGCAATACCCGACGGGGGGTGTATGAACAGTACTTC.

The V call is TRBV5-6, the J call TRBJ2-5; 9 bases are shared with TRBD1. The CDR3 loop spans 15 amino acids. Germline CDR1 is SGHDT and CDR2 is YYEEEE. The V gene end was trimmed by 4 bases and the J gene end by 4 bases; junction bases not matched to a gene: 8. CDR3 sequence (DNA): TGTGCCAGCAGCCCCCTCGGACAGGGGCCAGAGACCCAGTACTTC. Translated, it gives CASSPLGQGPETQYF.

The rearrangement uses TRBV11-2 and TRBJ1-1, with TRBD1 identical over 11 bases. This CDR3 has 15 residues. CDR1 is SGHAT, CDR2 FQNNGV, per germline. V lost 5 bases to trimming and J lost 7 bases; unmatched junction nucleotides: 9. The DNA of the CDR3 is TGTGCCAGCAGCGGAGCCGGGACAGGGGGATATGAAGCTTTCTTT. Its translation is CASSGAGTGGYEAFF.

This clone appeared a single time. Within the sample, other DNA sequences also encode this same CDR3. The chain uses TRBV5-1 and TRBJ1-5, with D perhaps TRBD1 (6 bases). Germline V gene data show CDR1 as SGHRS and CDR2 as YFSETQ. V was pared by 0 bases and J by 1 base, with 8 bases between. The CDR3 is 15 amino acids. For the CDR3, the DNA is TGCGCCAGCAGCTTGGGGGGGCAGAGCAATCAGCCCCAGCATTTT. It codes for CASSLGGQSNQPQHF.

The CDR3 loop reads CASSLNDGYTF. CDR3 bases: TGCGCCAGCAGCTTAAACGATGGCTACACCTTC. V gene TRBV5-1 combines with J gene TRBJ1-2; D gene ambiguous. CDR3 length equals 11 residues. Germline V gives CDR1 SGHRS, CDR2 YFSETQ. Trimming pared 2 bases from V and 6 bases from J, leaving 5 bases between.

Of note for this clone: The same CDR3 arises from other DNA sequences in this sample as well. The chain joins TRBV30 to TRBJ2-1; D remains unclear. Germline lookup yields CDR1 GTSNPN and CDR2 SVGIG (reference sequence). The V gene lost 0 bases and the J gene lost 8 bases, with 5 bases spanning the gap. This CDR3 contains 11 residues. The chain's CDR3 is CAWSVSHEQFF. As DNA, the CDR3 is TGTGCCTGGAGTGTATCGCATGAGCAGTTCTTC. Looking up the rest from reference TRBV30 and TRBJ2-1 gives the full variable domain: SQTIHQWPATLVQPVGSPLSLECTVEGTSNPNLYWYRQAAGRGLQLLFYSVGIGQISSEVPQNLSASRPQDRQFILSSKKLLLSDSGFYLCAWSVSHEQFFGPGTRLTVL.

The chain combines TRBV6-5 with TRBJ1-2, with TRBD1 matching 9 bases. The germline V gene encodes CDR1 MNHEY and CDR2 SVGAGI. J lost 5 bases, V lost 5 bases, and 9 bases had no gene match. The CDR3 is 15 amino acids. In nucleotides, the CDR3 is TGTGCCAGCAGTCGACAGGGGGATGGTCGGTATGGCTACACCTTC. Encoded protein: CASSRQGDGRYGYTF.

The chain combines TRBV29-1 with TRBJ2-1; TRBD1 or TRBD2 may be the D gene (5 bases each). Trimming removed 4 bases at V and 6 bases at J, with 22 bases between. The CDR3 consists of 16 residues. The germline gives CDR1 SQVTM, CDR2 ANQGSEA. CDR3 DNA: TGCAGCGTTGGTACCGGGGCAGCGCTGAGTCGCAATGAGCAGTTCTTC. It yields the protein CSVGTGAALSRNEQFF.